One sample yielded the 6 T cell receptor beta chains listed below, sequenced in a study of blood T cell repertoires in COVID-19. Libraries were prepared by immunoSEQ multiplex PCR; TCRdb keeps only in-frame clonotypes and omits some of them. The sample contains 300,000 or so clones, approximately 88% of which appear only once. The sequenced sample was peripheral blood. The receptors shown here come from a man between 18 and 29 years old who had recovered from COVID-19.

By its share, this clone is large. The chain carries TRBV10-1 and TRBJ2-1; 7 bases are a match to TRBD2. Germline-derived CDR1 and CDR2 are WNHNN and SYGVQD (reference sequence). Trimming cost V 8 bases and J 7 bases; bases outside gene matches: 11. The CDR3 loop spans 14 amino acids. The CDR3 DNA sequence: TGCGCCAGCGGACGTGGGAGGGCGGGGAATGAGCAGTTCTTC. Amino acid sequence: CASGRGRAGNEQFF.

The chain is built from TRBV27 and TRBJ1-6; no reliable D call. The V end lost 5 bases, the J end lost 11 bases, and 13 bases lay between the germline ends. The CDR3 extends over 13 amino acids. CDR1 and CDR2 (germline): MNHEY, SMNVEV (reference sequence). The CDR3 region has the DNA TGTGCCAGCAGTGCGGGTGATTATGCACCCCTCCACTTT. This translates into CASSAGDYAPLHF.

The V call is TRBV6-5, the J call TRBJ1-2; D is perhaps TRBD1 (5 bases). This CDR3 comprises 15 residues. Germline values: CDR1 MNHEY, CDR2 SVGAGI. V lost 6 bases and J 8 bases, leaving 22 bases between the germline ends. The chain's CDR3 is CASSRSLPNYRGYTF. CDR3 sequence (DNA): TGTGCCAGCAGCCGAAGTCTACCCAACTACAGGGGCTACACCTTC.

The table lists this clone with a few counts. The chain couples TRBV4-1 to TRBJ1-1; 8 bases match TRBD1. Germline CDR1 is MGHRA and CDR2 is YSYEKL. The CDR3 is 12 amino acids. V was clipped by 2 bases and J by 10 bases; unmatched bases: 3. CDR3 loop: CASSQFTGGAFF. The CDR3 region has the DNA TGCGCCAGCAGCCAATTTACAGGGGGAGCTTTCTTT.

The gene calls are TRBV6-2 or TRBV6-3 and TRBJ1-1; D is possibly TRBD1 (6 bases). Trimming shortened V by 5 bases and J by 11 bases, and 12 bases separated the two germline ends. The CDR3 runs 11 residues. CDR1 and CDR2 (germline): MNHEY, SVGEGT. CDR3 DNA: TGTGCCAGCAGTCTCGCGGGGGGCGCTTTCTTT. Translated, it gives CASSLAGGAFF.

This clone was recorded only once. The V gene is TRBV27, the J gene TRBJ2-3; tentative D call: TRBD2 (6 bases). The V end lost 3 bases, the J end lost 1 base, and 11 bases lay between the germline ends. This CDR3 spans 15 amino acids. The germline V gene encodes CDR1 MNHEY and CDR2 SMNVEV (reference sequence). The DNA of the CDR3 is TGTGCCAGCAGTTTCTGGCCTAGCGGCACAGATACGCAGTATTTT. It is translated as CASSFWPSGTDTQYF.